This entry lists 20 T cell receptor beta chains sequenced from one sample in a study of T cells in Graves' hyperthyroidism and ophthalmopathy (dated by TCRdb to about 2019). The library was made by multiplex PCR. TCRdb shows the sequencer as Illumina HiSeq 2000. The TCR beta CDR3 regions were amplified from the RNA transcripts. The first round of RT-PCR for the TCR CDR3 was performed with the HTBI primer set and the Qiagen OneStep RT-PCR kit. Using fastp at Q25 and MiXCR, TCRdb reprocessed the public reads and kept productive beta chains. Each CDR3 protein gets just one entry, which takes the most common genes and DNA from the rows behind it. The sample yields around 290,000 distinct CDR3 sequences; 10% to 15% were counted once. 6% to 8% of the sample rests with the top ten. Sequences were obtained from blood. These receptors were obtained from a woman in her 30s with Graves' hyperthyroidism that later progressed to Graves' ophthalmopathy.

There are many counts of this clonotype. V usage is TRBV28 and J usage is TRBJ1-5, with 10 bases matching TRBD1. CDR3 length: 15 amino acids. V shed 3 bases and J 3 bases; nucleotides not matched to a gene: 2. From germline, CDR1 is MDHEN and CDR2 SYDVKM. This CDR3 reads CASSLGTGDNQPQHF. CDR3 nucleotide sequence: TGTGCCAGCAGTTTGGGGACAGGGGACAATCAGCCCCAGCATTTT.

This clonotype was seen ten or more times. The chain links TRBV28 to TRBJ1-5; D is undetermined. V dropped 10 bases and J dropped 1 base, with 11 bases sitting between them. Germline V lookup: CDR1 MDHEN, CDR2 SYDVKM. The CDR3 length is 13 residues. The CDR3 loop is CATRPGSNQPQHF. CDR3 coding DNA: TGTGCCACCCGTCCGGGCAGCAATCAGCCCCAGCATTTT.

This clonotype has at least ten counts. The genes are TRBV2 and TRBJ2-7, with D perhaps matching TRBD1 (5 bases). CDR1 and CDR2 (germline): SNHLY, FYNNEI. The CDR3 contains 12 residues. Trimming stripped 8 bases from V and 6 bases from J, with 14 bases between. Written as DNA, the CDR3 is TGTGCCAGCTTTACAGAGCAGGGCGAGCAGTACTTC. Residues: CASFTEQGEQYF.

This clonotype was picked up many times. The chain carries TRBV12-3 or TRBV12-4 and TRBJ2-1; tentative D call: TRBD2 (6 bases). The CDR3 extends over 13 amino acids. Trimming took off 6 bases at V and 4 bases at J, with 10 bases between the two ends. CDR3 amino acids: CASRGGRYNEQFF. CDR3 bases: TGTGCCAGCAGGGGAGGACGGTACAATGAGCAGTTCTTC.

Ten or more counts support this clonotype. Written as DNA, the CDR3 is TGTGCCAGCAGCTTAGAGTGGACTAACAATGAGCAGTTCTTC. Its protein product is CASSLEWTNNEQFF. The chain couples TRBV7-8 to TRBJ2-1; perhaps TRBD2 as D (6 bases). V was shortened by 1 base and J by 5 bases, with 9 bases between the two germline ends. The CDR3 sequence is 14 residues long. Germline lookup yields CDR1 SGHVS and CDR2 FQNEAQ.

This clonotype has ten or more counts. V gene TRBV2 combines with J gene TRBJ2-1; 10 nucleotides align to TRBD2. The CDR3 extends over 17 amino acids. Trimming cost V 2 bases and J 4 bases; bases outside gene matches: 8. CDR1 is SNHLY and CDR2 is FYNNEI in the germline V gene. The CDR3 nucleotides are TGTGCCAGCAGTGAATTAATGAGAGCGGGAGGGTACAATGAGCAGTTCTTC. Translation gives CASSELMRAGGYNEQFF.

This clonotype was recorded many times. This chain uses TRBV14 with TRBJ2-7; a possible D gene is TRBD2 (5 bases). Germline V gene data show CDR1 as SGHDN and CDR2 as FVKESK. V lost 4 bases and J 2 bases, leaving 15 bases between the germline ends. This CDR3 region has 15 residues. In DNA form, the CDR3 reads TGTGCCAGCAGCCTTTCCCCGGGATACACCTACGAGCAGTACTTC. Residues: CASSLSPGYTYEQYF.

This clonotype came up many times. The CDR3 spells CASSGPSFLAGAENTQYF. CDR3 in DNA: TGTGCCAGCAGCGGACCCTCCTTCCTAGCGGGAGCAGAAAATACGCAGTATTTT. This chain joins TRBV2 and TRBJ2-3, with TRBD2 identical over 10 bases. This CDR3 contains 18 residues. Germline CDR1 SNHLY, CDR2 FYNNEI. With V trimmed by 6 bases and J by 7 bases, 19 bases remained unmatched.

This clonotype was counted once. CDR3 region: CATSDFGGANEQFF. The CDR3, as DNA: TGTGCCACCAGTGATTTTGGCGGAGCCAATGAGCAGTTCTTC. The V and J genes are TRBV24-1 and TRBJ2-1, with unresolved D. Trimming removed 1 base at V and 6 bases at J, with 9 bases between. CDR1 and CDR2 (germline): KGHDR, SFDVKD. The CDR3 is made up of 14 amino acids.

This clonotype was counted at least ten times. This chain uses TRBV11-1 with TRBJ2-4; D is possibly TRBD1 or TRBD2 (5 bases each). Germline values: CDR1 SGHAT, CDR2 FQDESV (reference sequence). The CDR3 spans 15 residues. Trimming shortened V by 1 base and J by 7 bases, and 14 bases separated the two germline ends. CDR3 in amino acids: CASSLVRGASNIQYF. For the CDR3, the DNA is TGTGCCAGCAGCTTAGTTAGAGGGGCGAGTAACATTCAGTACTTC.

This clonotype was detected many times. The chain links TRBV7-2 to TRBJ2-1; 10 bases are a match to TRBD1. The trim removed 5 bases at V and 6 bases at J, leaving 7 bases unmatched. Germline V gene sequence: CDR1 SGHTA, CDR2 FQGNSA. The CDR3 is 15 residues long. The CDR3 is CASSTWGTGVNEQFF. DNA for the CDR3: TGTGCCAGCAGCACCTGGGGGACAGGGGTCAATGAGCAGTTCTTC.

This clonotype was found many times. The V call is TRBV11-1, the J call TRBJ2-3; 9 bases are a match to TRBD2. This CDR3 contains 15 residues. Germline loops: CDR1 SGHAT, CDR2 FQDESV (reference sequence). Trimming at V came to 5 bases and at J to 2 bases, leaving 5 bases not matched to a gene. DNA of the CDR3: TGTGCCAGCAGCCCGACTAGCGGCTACACAGATACGCAGTATTTT. Translated, it gives CASSPTSGYTDTQYF.

This clonotype appeared many times. The V call is TRBV6-2 or TRBV6-3, the J call TRBJ2-1; 10 positions match TRBD1. This CDR3 spans 16 amino acids. CDR1 is MNHEY and CDR2 is SVGEGT in the germline V gene. The J segment lost 8 bases and the V segment lost 5 bases, leaving 12 bases of the junction unmatched. CDR3 amino acids: CASSLTRTGGDDEQFF. The CDR3 coding sequence is TGTGCCAGCAGTCTCACCCGGACAGGGGGGGACGATGAGCAGTTCTTC.

This clonotype has ten or more counts. The rearrangement joins TRBV16 to TRBJ1-4; D is ambiguous. CDR1 is KGHSY, CDR2 FQNENV, per germline. The V gene lost 1 base and the J gene lost 8 bases, with 8 bases spanning the gap. The CDR3 totals 13 residues. The CDR3 DNA reads as TGTGCCAGCAGCCAATTCGCTGGGGAAAAACTGTTTTTT. As protein: CASSQFAGEKLFF.

At least ten counts were recorded for this clonotype. This chain joins TRBV24-1 and TRBJ2-7; the D is unclear. The germline V gene has CDR1 KGHDR and CDR2 SFDVKD. V dropped 9 bases and J dropped 7 bases, with 21 bases sitting between them. The CDR3 length is 14 residues. In DNA, the CDR3 is TGTGCCACCCATCAATCGTCGATAGCTCGGGAGCAGTACTTC. Translating it yields CATHQSSIAREQYF.

This clonotype was seen at least ten times. CDR3 DNA sequence: TGTGCCAGCACCCCGACTAGCGTTGAGTTCTTC. Protein: CASTPTSVEFF. This chain uses TRBV2 with TRBJ2-1; 8 nucleotides agree with TRBD2. The J segment lost 14 bases and the V segment lost 7 bases, leaving 7 bases of the junction unmatched. The CDR3 totals 11 residues. Germline V gene data show CDR1 as SNHLY and CDR2 as FYNNEI.

This clonotype has at least ten counts. The chain couples TRBV3-1 to TRBJ2-7; D is ambiguous. The CDR3 consists of 11 residues. CDR1 is LGHDT and CDR2 is YNNKEL in the germline V gene (reference sequence). Trimming pared 6 bases from V and 2 bases from J, leaving 5 bases between. The CDR3 nucleotides read TGTGCCAGCAGTCGTGCCTACGAGCAGTACTTC. Its protein product is CASSRAYEQYF.

The rearrangement joins TRBV30 to TRBJ2-7; 8 nucleotides align to TRBD1. The CDR3 is 14 residues long. The ends lost 1 base at V and 5 bases at J; junction bases unmatched: 7. Germline V gene lookup returns CDR1 GTSNPN and CDR2 SVGIG (reference sequence). In nucleotides, the CDR3 is TGTGCCTGGAGTGAGGGACAGGAAGTCCACGAGCAGTACTTC. This codes for CAWSEGQEVHEQYF.

The sample holds many counts of this clonotype. The chain couples TRBV29-1 to TRBJ2-7; D gene uncertain. The germline V and J ends were trimmed by 4 bases and 0 bases, with 10 bases remaining between them. Germline-derived CDR1 and CDR2 are SQVTM and ANQGSEA. This CDR3 is 13 amino acids long. The CDR3 region is CSVVHLLSYEQYF. Written as DNA, the CDR3 is TGCAGCGTTGTACATCTCCTCTCCTACGAGCAGTACTTC.

This clonotype was observed at least ten times. The gene calls are TRBV28 and TRBJ2-1; D is possibly TRBD1 (6 bases). Trimming left V 5 bases short and J 2 bases short, with 7 bases between. The CDR3 covers 13 residues. The germline CDR1 and CDR2 sequences are MDHEN and SYDVKM. CDR3 sequence: CASSGGTYNEQFF. The CDR3 coding sequence is TGTGCCAGCAGTGGGGGCACCTACAATGAGCAGTTCTTC.